The 23 T cell receptor beta chains listed next were all sequenced from one sample in a study of cytomegalovirus exposure and HLA in healthy donors. 60 Vbeta and 13 Jbeta primers were used in PCR. The table came from immunoSEQ multiplex PCR; TCRdb's copy has only in-frame clones and leaves some out. Its table lists 110,000 to 150,000 clones. The sample taken for sequencing was PBMCs. All receptors derive from a man in his forties in good health and CMV-seronegative.

The chain employs TRBV7-2 and TRBJ2-5, with no clear D. V was cut by 5 bases and J by 4 bases, with 11 bases left in between. Germline CDR1 is SGHTA and CDR2 is FQGNSA. This CDR3 spans 13 amino acids. In nucleotides, the CDR3 is TGTGCCAGCAGCCCCTGGGCAGGAGAGACCCAGTACTTC. Protein product: CASSPWAGETQYF.

The chain has TRBV5-4 and TRBJ2-2, with TRBD2 identical over 9 bases. This CDR3 has 16 residues. Germline lookup yields CDR1 SGHNT and CDR2 YYREEE (reference sequence). Germline trimming cut 4 bases from V and 4 bases from J; bases unmatched to any gene: 8. The CDR3 region has the DNA TGTGCCAGCAGCCCGGGAGGCGGGGGGGCCACCGGGGAGCTGTTTTTT. Protein sequence: CASSPGGGGATGELFF.

CDR3 protein: CASSDMTVQETQYF. The CDR3 coding sequence is TGTGCCAGTAGTGACATGACAGTCCAAGAGACCCAGTACTTC. The chain couples TRBV19 to TRBJ2-5; weak D call: TRBD1 (5 bases). The CDR3 consists of 14 residues. Germline CDR1 is LNHDA and CDR2 is SQIVND (reference sequence). Trimming stripped 5 bases from V and 1 base from J, with 11 bases between. The whole variable domain, filled in from reference TRBV19 and TRBJ2-5, reads DGGITQSPKYLFRKEGQNVTLSCEQNLNHDAMYWYRQDPGQGLRLIYYSQIVNDFQKGDIAEGYSVSREKKESFPLTVTSAQKNPTAFYLCASSDMTVQETQYFGPGTRLLVL.

The rearrangement joins TRBV4-3 to TRBJ2-2; the D gene is possibly TRBD1 (5 bases). The V gene's germline CDR1 is LGHNA and CDR2 YSLEER. The V end was cut by 4 bases, the J end by 6 bases, with 15 bases between. The CDR3 consists of 15 residues. The CDR3 sequence is CASSPLGQAAGELFF. The CDR3 region has the DNA TGCGCCAGCAGCCCCTTGGGGCAGGCTGCCGGGGAGCTGTTTTTT.

The genes are TRBV4-3 and TRBJ2-1, with TRBD1 as a possible D gene (7 bases). Germline assignment: CDR1 LGHNA and CDR2 YSLEER. Trimming shortened V by 1 base and J by 4 bases, and 11 bases separated the two germline ends. The CDR3 is 15 residues long. DNA of the CDR3: TGCGCCAGCAGCCAAGTGGCAGGGGGGTACAATGAGCAGTTCTTC. This codes for CASSQVAGGYNEQFF.

V is TRBV5-1 and J is TRBJ1-1; 7 bases are a match to TRBD1. CDR1 is SGHRS, CDR2 YFSETQ, per germline. Unmatched junction bases numbered 7, after V lost 2 bases and J lost 6 bases. The CDR3 runs 14 residues. CDR3 nucleotides: TGCGCCAGCAGCTTACACACAGGGGTCCCTGAAGCTTTCTTT. It yields the protein CASSLHTGVPEAFF.

This chain uses TRBV6-1 with TRBJ2-5; weak D call: TRBD2 (6 bases). The closer fit of TRBJ2-7 to the DNA end suggests the J call may be wrong. The germline V gene has CDR1 MNHNS and CDR2 SASEGT. The CDR3 length is 14 residues. The CDR3 spells CASMEGLSGYEQYF. The DNA for the CDR3 is TGTGCCAGCATGGAGGGGTTGAGTGGATACGAGCAGTACTTC.

The chain has TRBV25-1 and TRBJ1-4, with 7 bases lining up with TRBD1. CDR3 length: 16 residues. J gave up 7 bases and V 6 bases, and 14 bases lay outside the gene matches. From germline, CDR1 is MGHDK and CDR2 SYGVNS. Here the CDR3 DNA reads TGTGCCAGCAGGCACGGGACAGACCAATTAGGTGAAAAACTGTTTTTT. This translates into CASRHGTDQLGEKLFF.

The rearrangement uses TRBV19 and TRBJ2-1; no reliable D call. The germline CDR1 and CDR2 sequences are LNHDA and SQIVND (reference sequence). Trimming cost V 7 bases and J 4 bases, with 14 bases left between them. The CDR3 has 14 amino acids. CDR3 sequence: CASTNPPVYNEQFF. In DNA, the CDR3 is TGTGCCAGTACCAATCCCCCAGTTTACAATGAGCAGTTCTTC.

The chain is built from TRBV7-2 and TRBJ1-3; 8 bases match TRBD1. CDR3 length: 15 residues. V trimming: 5 bases; J trimming: 6 bases; junction bases outside the gene matches: 9. Germline V CDR1 and CDR2: SGHTA, FQGNSA. CDR3: CASSVDRARENTIYF. DNA of the CDR3: TGTGCCAGCAGCGTGGACAGGGCGAGGGAAAACACCATATATTTT.

V and J are TRBV7-2 and TRBJ2-1; 10 nucleotides agree with TRBD2. Germline V gene data show CDR1 as SGHTA and CDR2 as FQGNSA. This CDR3 has 16 residues. V shed 5 bases and J 2 bases; nucleotides not matched to a gene: 6. The chain's CDR3 is CASSLSGGLTYNEQFF. The CDR3, as DNA: TGTGCCAGCAGCCTTAGCGGGGGGTTAACCTACAATGAGCAGTTCTTC. The full variable domain, rest sourced from reference TRBV7-2 and TRBJ2-1, is GAGVSQSPSNKVTEKGKDVELRCDPISGHTALYWYRQSLGQGLEFLIYFQGNSAPDKSGLPSDRFSAERTGGSVSTLTIQRTQQEDSAVYLCASSLSGGLTYNEQFFGPGTRLTVL.

The chain carries TRBV15 and TRBJ1-4; 7 bases align to TRBD1. Germline-derived CDR1 and CDR2 are LNHNV and YYDKDF (reference sequence). Trimming took 11 bases from V and 5 from J; bases not matched to a gene: 8. The CDR3 consists of 13 residues. The CDR3 here is CAPGGTANEKLFF. The CDR3 nucleotides are TGTGCCCCAGGTGGGACAGCAAATGAAAAACTGTTTTTT.

V and J are TRBV5-4 and TRBJ2-7; possible D gene TRBD2, 6 bases. Trimming left V 3 bases short and J 2 bases short, with 12 bases between. CDR1 and CDR2 (germline): SGHNT, YYREEE (reference sequence). The CDR3 spans 14 residues. CDR3 DNA: TGTGCCAGCAGCTCTCAGGGCGGGGCCTACGAGCAGTACTTC. This sequence encodes CASSSQGGAYEQYF.

The chain uses TRBV7-2 and TRBJ2-7; a possible D gene is TRBD2 (5 bases). This CDR3 spans 14 amino acids. Between the trimmed V and J ends, which lost 5 bases and 2 bases, there was a span of 13 bases. CDR1 is SGHTA and CDR2 is FQGNSA in the germline V gene. The CDR3 here is CASSERTGTYEQYF. CDR3 DNA: TGTGCCAGCAGCGAACGGACTGGAACCTACGAGCAGTACTTC.

The V and J genes are TRBV7-6 and TRBJ2-3; weak D call: TRBD2 (7 bases). This CDR3 region has 14 residues. Germline lookup yields CDR1 SGHVS and CDR2 FNYEAQ. The V end was cut by 2 bases, the J end by 8 bases, with 14 bases between. CDR3 protein: CASSLPSGGGTQYF. DNA of the CDR3: TGTGCCAGCAGCTTACCTAGCGGAGGGGGTACGCAGTATTTT.

V and J are TRBV5-8 and TRBJ1-6; D gene unclear. Trimming shortened V by 0 bases and J by 9 bases, and 10 bases separated the two germline ends. The CDR3 covers 14 residues. Germline-derived CDR1 and CDR2 are SGHTS and YDEGEE. DNA of the CDR3: TGTGCCAGCAGCTTGGGGTTGAGTAGTTCACCCCTCCACTTT. Protein: CASSLGLSSSPLHF.

The chain combines TRBV10-3 with TRBJ1-1, with 8 bases lining up with TRBD1. Germline CDR1 is ENHRY and CDR2 is SYGVKD. The CDR3 loop spans 13 amino acids. The ends lost 10 bases at V and 1 base at J; junction bases unmatched: 5. CDR3 DNA: TGTGCCAGCCGGGGACAGGAGAACACTGAAGCTTTCTTT. Its translation: CASRGQENTEAFF.

The genes are TRBV5-4 and TRBJ2-5, with 9 bases lining up with TRBD1. V was clipped by 0 bases and J by 5 bases; unmatched bases: 14. The CDR3 totals 18 residues. The germline gives CDR1 SGHNT, CDR2 YYREEE (reference sequence). In DNA, the CDR3 is TGTGCCAGCAGCTTGGCAGTCGCTTGGGGACAGGGCATGGAGACCCAGTACTTC. Its translation is CASSLAVAWGQGMETQYF. Full variable domain (remainder filled in from reference TRBV5-4 and TRBJ2-5): ETGVTQSPTHLIKTRGQQVTLRCSSQSGHNTVSWYQQALGQGPQFIFQYYREEENGRGNFPPRFSGLQFPNYSSELNVNALELDDSALYLCASSLAVAWGQGMETQYFGPGTRLLVL.

V gene TRBV2 combines with J gene TRBJ1-1, with 7 bases aligning to TRBD1. The length of the CDR3 is 13 residues. CDR1 SNHLY and CDR2 FYNNEI come from the germline V gene. V lost 5 bases and J lost 4; bases outside the gene matches: 4. CDR3 in DNA: TGTGCCAGCAGTACAGGGGCGGGCACTGAAGCTTTCTTT. Its translation is CASSTGAGTEAFF.

The chain carries TRBV7-8 and TRBJ2-5; TRBD2 agrees at 7 bases. After removal of 3 bases from V and 5 bases from J, the junction contained 9 bases not matched to a gene. The V gene's germline CDR1 is SGHVS and CDR2 FQNEAQ. The CDR3 consists of 15 residues. CDR3 bases: TGTGCCAGCAGCTTTTTTCGGGGGGAGGCGGAGACCCAGTACTTC. Translation: CASSFFRGEAETQYF.

The chain uses TRBV7-2 and TRBJ2-3, with 7 nucleotides matching TRBD2. The CDR3 sequence is 15 residues long. V gave up 4 bases and J gave up 2 bases; unmatched junction bases: 6. Germline V gene data show CDR1 as SGHTA and CDR2 as FQGNSA. The CDR3 loop reads CASSSPRGDTDTQYF. Written as DNA, the CDR3 is TGTGCCAGCAGCTCCCCCCGGGGGGACACAGATACGCAGTATTTT.

The chain links TRBV10-3 to TRBJ1-1, with TRBD1 identical over 7 bases. CDR1 ENHRY and CDR2 SYGVKD come from the germline V gene. V lost 2 bases to trimming and J lost 1 base; unmatched junction nucleotides: 10. The CDR3 extends over 17 amino acids. The CDR3 region is CAISEPETGRGNTEAFF. The CDR3 DNA sequence: TGTGCCATCAGTGAGCCAGAGACAGGGCGCGGGAACACTGAAGCTTTCTTT.

The rearrangement joins TRBV11-3 to TRBJ1-1; perhaps TRBD1 as D (6 bases). Germline assignment: CDR1 SGHNT and CDR2 YENEEA. Trimming took 1 base from V and 5 from J, leaving 11 bases between them. The CDR3 consists of 14 residues. The CDR3 here is CASSLGQGPTEAFF. CDR3 coding DNA: TGTGCCAGCAGCTTAGGTCAGGGGCCGACTGAAGCTTTCTTT.